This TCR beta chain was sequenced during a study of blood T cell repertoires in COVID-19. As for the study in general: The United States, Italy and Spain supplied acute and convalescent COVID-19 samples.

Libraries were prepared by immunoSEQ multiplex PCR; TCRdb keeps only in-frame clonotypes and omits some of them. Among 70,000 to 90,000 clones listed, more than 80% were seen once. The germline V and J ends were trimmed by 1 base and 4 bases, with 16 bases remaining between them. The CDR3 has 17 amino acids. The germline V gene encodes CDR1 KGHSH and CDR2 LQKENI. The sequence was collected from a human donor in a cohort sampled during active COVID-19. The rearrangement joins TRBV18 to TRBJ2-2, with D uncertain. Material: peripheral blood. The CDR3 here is CASSPLLAGKATGELFF. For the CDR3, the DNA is TGTGCCAGCTCACCACTACTGGCAGGCAAGGCCACCGGGGAGCTGTTTTTT. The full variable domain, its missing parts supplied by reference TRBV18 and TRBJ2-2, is NAGVMQNPRHLVRRRGQEARLRCSPMKGHSHVYWYRQLPEEGLKFMVYLQKENIIDESGMPKERFSAEFPKEGPSILRIQQVVRGDSAAYFCASSPLLAGKATGELFFGEGSRLTVL.